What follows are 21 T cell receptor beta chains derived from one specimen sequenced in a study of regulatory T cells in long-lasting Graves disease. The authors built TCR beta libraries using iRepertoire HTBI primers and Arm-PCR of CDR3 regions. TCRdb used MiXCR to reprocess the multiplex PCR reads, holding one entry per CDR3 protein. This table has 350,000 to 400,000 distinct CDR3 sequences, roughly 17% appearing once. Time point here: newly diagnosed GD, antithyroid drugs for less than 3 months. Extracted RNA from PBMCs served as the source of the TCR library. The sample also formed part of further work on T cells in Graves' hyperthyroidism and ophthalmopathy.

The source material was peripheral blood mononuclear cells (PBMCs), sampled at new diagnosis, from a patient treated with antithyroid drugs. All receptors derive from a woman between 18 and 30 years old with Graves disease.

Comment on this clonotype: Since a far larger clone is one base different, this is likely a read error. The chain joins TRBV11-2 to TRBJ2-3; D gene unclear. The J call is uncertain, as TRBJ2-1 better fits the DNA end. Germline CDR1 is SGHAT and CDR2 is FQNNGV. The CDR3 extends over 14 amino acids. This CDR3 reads CASSLDTRSETQFF. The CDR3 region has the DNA TGTGCCAGCAGCTTAGACACCCGATCAGAGACCCAGTTCTTC.

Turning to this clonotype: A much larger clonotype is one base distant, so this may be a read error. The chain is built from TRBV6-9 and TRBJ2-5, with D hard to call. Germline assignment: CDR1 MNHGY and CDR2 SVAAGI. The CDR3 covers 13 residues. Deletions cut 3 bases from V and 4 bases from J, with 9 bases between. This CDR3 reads CASSYPRAETQYF. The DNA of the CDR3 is TGTGCCAGCAGTTACCCGAGAGCAGAGACCCAGTACTTC.

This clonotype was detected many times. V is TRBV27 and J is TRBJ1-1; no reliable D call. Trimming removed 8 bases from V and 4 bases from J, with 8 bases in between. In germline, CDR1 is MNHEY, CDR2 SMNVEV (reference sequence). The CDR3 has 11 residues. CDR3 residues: CASQEGTEAFF. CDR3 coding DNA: TGTGCCAGCCAGGAGGGCACTGAAGCTTTCTTT.

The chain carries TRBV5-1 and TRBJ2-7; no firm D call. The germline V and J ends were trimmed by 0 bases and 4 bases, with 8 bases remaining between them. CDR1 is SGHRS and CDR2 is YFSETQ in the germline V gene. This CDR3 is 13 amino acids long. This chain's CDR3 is CASSLAKGYEQYF. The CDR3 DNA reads TGCGCCAGCAGCTTGGCCAAGGGATACGAGCAGTACTTC. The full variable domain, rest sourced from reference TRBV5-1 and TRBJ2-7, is KAGVTQTPRYLIKTRGQQVTLSCSPISGHRSVSWYQQTPGQGLQFLFEYFSETQRNKGNFPGRFSGRQFSNSRSEMNVSTLELGDSALYLCASSLAKGYEQYFGPGTRLTVT.

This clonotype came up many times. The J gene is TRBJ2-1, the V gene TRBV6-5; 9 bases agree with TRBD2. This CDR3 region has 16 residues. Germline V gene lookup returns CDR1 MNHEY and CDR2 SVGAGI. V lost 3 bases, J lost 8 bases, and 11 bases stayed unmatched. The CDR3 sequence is CASSYPAREGGDEQFF. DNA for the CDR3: TGTGCCAGCAGTTATCCCGCGCGGGAGGGCGGCGATGAGCAGTTCTTC.

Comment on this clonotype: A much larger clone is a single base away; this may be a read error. CDR3 in amino acids: CASSGPIGGGGKTQYF. DNA of the CDR3: TGTGCCAGCAGCGGTCCGATAGGGGGCGGCGGGAAGACCCAGTACTTC. V is TRBV7-8 and J is TRBJ2-5, with D maybe TRBD1 (7 bases). Germline CDR1 SGHVS, CDR2 FQNEAQ. Trimming left V 5 bases short and J 6 bases short, with 22 bases between. This CDR3 has 16 amino acids.

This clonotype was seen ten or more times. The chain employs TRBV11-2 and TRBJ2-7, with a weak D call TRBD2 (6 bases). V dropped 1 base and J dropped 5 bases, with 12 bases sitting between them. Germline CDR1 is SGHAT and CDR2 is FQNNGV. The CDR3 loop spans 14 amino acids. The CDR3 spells CASSLALAPHEQYF. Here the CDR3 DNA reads TGTGCCAGCAGCTTAGCACTAGCTCCCCACGAGCAGTACTTC. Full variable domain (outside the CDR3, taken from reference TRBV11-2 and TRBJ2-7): EAGVAQSPRYKIIEKRQSVAFWCNPISGHATLYWYQQILGQGPKLLIQFQNNGVVDDSQLPKDRFSAERLKGVDSTLKIQPAKLEDSAVYLCASSLALAPHEQYFGPGTRLTVT.

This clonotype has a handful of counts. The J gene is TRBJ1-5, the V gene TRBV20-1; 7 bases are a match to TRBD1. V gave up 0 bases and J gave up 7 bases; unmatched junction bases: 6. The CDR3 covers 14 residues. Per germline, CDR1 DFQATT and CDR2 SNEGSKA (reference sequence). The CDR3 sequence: CSARELQGIQPQHF. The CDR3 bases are TGCAGTGCTAGAGAGCTACAGGGGATCCAGCCCCAGCATTTT.

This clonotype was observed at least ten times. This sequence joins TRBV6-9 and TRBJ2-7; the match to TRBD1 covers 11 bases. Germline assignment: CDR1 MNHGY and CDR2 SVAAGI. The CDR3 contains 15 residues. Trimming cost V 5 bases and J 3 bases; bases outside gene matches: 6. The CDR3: CASSHYGTGGYEQYF. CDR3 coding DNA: TGTGCCAGCAGTCATTATGGGACAGGGGGCTACGAGCAGTACTTC.

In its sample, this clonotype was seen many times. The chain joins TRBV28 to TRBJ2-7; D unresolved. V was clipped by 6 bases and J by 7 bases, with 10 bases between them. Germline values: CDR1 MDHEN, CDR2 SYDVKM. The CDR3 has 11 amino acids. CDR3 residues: CASSARGEQYF. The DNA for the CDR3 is TGTGCCAGCAGCGCGAGAGGAGAGCAGTACTTC.

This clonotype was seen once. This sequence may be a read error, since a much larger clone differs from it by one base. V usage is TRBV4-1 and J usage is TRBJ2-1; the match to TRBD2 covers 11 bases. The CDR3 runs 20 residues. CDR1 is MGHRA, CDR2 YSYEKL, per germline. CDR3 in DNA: TGCGCCGGCAGCCAAGATTTAACTAGCGGGAGTTTCCCCTCCCTCAATGAGCAGTTCTTC. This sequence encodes CAGSQDLTSGSFPSLNEQFF.

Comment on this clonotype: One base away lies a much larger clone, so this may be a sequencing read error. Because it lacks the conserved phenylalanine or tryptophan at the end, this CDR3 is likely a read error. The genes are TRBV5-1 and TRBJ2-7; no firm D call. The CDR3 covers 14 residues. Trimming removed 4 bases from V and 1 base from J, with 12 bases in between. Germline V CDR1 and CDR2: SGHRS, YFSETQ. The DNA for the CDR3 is TGCGCCAGCAGCGGGCGAGGTTTGTCCTACGAGCAGTACCTC. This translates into CASSGRGLSYEQYL.

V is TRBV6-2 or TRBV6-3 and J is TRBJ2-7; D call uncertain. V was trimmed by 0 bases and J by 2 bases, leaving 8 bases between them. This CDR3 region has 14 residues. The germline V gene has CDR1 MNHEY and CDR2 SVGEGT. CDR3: CASSYSPTPYEQYF. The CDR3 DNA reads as TGTGCCAGCAGTTACTCCCCGACACCCTACGAGCAGTACTTC.

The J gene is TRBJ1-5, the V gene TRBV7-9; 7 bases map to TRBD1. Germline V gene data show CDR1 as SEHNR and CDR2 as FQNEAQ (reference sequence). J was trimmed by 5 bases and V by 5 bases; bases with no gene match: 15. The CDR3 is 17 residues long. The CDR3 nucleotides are TGTGCCAGCAGCGGATGGGACAGCTTGAGAGAGGATCAGCCCCAGCATTTT. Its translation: CASSGWDSLREDQPQHF.

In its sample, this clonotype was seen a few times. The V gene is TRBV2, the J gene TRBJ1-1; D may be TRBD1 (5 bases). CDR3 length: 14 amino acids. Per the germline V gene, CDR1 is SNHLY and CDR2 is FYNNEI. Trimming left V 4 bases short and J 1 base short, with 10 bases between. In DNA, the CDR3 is TGTGCCAGCAGTGCCCAGGGTTGGAACACTGAAGCTTTCTTT. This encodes CASSAQGWNTEAFF.

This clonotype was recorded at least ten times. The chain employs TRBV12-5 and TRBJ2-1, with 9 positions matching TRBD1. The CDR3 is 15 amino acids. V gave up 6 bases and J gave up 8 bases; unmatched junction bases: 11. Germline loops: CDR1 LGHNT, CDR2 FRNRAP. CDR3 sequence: CASGLPGQGFDEQFF. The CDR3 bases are TGTGCTAGTGGCCTACCGGGACAGGGTTTCGATGAGCAGTTCTTC.

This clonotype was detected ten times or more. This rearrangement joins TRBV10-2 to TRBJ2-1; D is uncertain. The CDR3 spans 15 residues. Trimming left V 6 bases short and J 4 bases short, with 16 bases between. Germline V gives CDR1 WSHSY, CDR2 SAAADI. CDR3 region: CASRGPNQQYNEQFF. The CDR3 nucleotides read TGCGCCAGCAGAGGGCCAAACCAACAGTACAATGAGCAGTTCTTC.

CDR3 nucleotides: TGTGCCAGCAGTGACCAAGCGGGGGGCTACTCCTACGAGCAGTACTTC. It encodes CASSDQAGGYSYEQYF. The rearrangement joins TRBV6-4 to TRBJ2-7; 9 bases align to TRBD2. The CDR3 extends over 16 amino acids. CDR1 and CDR2 (germline): MRHNA, SNTAGT. V trimming: 2 bases; J trimming: 0 bases; junction bases outside the gene matches: 5.

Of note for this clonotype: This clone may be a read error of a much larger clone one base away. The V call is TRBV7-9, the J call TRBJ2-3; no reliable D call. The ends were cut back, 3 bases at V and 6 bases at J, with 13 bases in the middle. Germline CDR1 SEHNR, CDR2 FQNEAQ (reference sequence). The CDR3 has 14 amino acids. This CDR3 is CASSFGRPGDTQYF. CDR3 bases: TGTGCCAGCAGCTTCGGGCGGCCCGGGGATACGCAGTATTTT. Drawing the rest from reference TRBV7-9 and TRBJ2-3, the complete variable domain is DTGVSQNPRHKITKRGQNVTFRCDPISEHNRLYWYRQTLGQGPEFLTYFQNEAQLEKSRLLSDRFSAERPKGSFSTLEIQRTEQGDSAMYLCASSFGRPGDTQYFGPGTRLTVL.

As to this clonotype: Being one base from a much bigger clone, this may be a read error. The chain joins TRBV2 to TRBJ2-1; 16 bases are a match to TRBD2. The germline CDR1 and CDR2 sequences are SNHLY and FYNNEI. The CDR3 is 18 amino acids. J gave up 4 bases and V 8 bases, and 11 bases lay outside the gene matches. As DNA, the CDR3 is TGTGCCAGCGGTCAGGGACTAGCGGGAGGGCCTCATTACAATGAGCAGTTCTTC. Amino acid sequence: CASGQGLAGGPHYNEQFF.

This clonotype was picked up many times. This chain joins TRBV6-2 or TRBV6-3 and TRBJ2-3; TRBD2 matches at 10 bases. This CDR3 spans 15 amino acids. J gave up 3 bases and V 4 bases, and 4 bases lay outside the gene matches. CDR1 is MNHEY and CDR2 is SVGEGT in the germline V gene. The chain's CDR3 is CASSWLAGATDTQYF. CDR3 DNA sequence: TGTGCCAGCAGTTGGCTAGCGGGGGCTACAGATACGCAGTATTTT.